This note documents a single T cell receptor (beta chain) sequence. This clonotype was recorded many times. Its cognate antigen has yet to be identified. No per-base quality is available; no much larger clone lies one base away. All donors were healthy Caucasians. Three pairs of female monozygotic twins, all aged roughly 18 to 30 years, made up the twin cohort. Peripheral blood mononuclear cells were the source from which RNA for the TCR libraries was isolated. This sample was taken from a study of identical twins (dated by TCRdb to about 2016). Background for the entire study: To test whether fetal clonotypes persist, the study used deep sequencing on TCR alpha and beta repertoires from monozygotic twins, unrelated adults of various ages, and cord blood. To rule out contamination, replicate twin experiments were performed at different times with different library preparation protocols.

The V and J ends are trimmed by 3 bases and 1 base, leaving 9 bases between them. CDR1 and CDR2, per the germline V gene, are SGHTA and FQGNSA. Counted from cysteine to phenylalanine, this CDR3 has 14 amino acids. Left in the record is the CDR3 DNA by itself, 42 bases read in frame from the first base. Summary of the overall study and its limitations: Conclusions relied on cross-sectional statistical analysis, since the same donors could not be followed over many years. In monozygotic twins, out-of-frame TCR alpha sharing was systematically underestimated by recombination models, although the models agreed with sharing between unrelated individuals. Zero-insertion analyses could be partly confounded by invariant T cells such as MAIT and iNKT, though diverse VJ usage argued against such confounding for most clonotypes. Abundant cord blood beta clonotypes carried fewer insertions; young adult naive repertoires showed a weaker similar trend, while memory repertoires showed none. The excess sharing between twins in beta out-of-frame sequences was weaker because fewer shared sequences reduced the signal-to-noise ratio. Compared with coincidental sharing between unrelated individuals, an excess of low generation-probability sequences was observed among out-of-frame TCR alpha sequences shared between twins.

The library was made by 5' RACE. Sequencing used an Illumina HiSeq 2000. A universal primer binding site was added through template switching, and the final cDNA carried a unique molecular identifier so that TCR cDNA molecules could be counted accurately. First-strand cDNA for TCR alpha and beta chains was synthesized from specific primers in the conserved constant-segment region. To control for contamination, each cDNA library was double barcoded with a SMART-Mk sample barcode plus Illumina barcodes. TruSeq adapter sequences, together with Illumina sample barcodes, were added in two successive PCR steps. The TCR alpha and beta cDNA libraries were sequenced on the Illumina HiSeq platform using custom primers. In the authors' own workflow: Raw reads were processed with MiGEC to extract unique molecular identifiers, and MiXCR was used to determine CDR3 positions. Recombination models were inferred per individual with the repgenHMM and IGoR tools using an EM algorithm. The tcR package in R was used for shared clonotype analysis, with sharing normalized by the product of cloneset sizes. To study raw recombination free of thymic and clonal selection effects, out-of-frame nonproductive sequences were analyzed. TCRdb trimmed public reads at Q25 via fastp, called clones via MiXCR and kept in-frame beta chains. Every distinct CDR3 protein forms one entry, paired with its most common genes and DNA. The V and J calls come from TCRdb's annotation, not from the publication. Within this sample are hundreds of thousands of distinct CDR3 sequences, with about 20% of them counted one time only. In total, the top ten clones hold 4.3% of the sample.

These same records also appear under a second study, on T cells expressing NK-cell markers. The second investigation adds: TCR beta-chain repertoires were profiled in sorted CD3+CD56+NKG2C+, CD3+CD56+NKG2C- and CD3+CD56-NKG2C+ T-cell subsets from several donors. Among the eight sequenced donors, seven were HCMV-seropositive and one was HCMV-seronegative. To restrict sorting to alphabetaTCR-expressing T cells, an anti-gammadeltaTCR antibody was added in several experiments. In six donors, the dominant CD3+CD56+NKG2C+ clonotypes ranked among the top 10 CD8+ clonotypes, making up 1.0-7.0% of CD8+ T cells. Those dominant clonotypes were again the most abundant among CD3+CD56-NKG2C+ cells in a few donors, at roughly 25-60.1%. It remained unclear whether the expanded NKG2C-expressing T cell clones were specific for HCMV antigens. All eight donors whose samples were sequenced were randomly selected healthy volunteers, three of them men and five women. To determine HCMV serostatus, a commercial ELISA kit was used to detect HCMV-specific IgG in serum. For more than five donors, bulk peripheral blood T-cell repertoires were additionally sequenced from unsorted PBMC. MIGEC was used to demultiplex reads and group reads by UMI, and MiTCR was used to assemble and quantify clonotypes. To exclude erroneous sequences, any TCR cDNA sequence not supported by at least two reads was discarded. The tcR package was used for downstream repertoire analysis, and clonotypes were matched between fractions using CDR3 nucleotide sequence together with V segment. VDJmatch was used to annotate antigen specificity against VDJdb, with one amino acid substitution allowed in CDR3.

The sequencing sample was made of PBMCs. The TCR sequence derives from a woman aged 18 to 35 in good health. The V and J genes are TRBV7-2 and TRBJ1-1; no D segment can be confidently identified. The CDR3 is CASSLAPGNTEAFF. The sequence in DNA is TGTGCCAGCAGCTTGGCTCCGGGGAACACTGAAGCTTTCTTT.